The TCR beta chain under discussion was sequenced for a study of vaccination and CD4 T cells after COVID-19. Across the study: Either the Pfizer-BioNTech BNT162b2 or Moderna mRNA-1273 vaccine was given as two doses.

Treatment given: roughly 10-day PBMC culture with coronavirus spike peptide pools or control peptides (ViraFEST assay). Positive PCR results dated from March to December 2020, before the US Alpha, Beta and Delta variants. Around 2 million PBMCs per well were cultured with around 10 IU/ml IL-2 and 8.5 to 10 ug/ml peptide pools. Study-level points and caveats: When vaccine-specific clones from convalescent patients were examined, 304 of 307 were spike mono-reactive.

The V gene's germline CDR1 is ENHRY and CDR2 SYGVKD. The CDR3 sequence is 15 residues long. The ends lost 4 bases at V and 4 bases at J; junction bases unmatched: 4. With the Oncomine TCR Beta short-read assay, DNA from cultured CD4+ T cells was sequenced. TCRdb re-called the PCR reads with MiXCR, one entry per CDR3 protein. Among just under 20,000 distinct CDR3 sequences listed, 45% to 50% were seen once. In the case of this clonotype: No antigen is known for it.

The source of this sequence is a human donor with COVID-19. The rearrangement joins TRBV10-3 to TRBJ2-5; 12 bases line up with TRBD1. Sequenced sample: cultured CD4+ T cells from blood. This CDR3 reads CAISVGTGGGETQYF. The DNA for the CDR3 is TGTGCCATCAGTGTGGGGACAGGGGGCGGAGAGACCCAGTACTTC.